Listed below are T cell receptor beta chains from one sample, sequenced in a study of T-cell memory formation after mild COVID-19. TCRdb reprocessed the 5' RACE reads with MiXCR, giving one entry per CDR3 protein. In the table there are hundreds of thousands of distinct CDR3 sequences, 25% to 30% of which are singletons. The sample taken for sequencing was PBMCs or a T cell subset sorted from them (not recorded which). These receptors came from an adult woman who had mild COVID-19 (a few samples of this study predate the infection). Cell type and time point are not known. CDR3s include the opening cysteine and the closing phenylalanine or tryptophan. D genes are given only for firm matches. Expanded clones get a size class; other rows say once, few or many, or leave the size out.

CDR3	DNA	size	V	J	D
CSASGGDKPQHF	TGCAGTGCTAGCGGCGGGGATAAGCCCCAGCATTTT	few	TRBV20-1	TRBJ1-5	.
CASSVTSAQETQYF	TGCGCCAGCAGCGTTACTAGCGCACAAGAGACCCAGTACTTC	few	TRBV5-1	TRBJ2-5	TRBD2
CSVEGAGANYNEQFF	TGCAGCGTTGAAGGTGCGGGGGCCAACTACAATGAGCAGTTCTTC	few	TRBV29-1	TRBJ2-1	.
CASSPSYRNEQFF	TGTGCCAGTAGTCCAAGTTACCGCAATGAGCAGTTCTTC	few	TRBV19	TRBJ2-1	.
CASRSPGPTTDTQYF	TGTGCCAGCAGATCACCGGGACCCACCACAGATACGCAGTATTTT	once	TRBV6-6	TRBJ2-3	.
CASSPSSTSGKYSYNEQFF	TGTGCCAGCAGCCCATCCTCCACTAGCGGGAAGTACTCCTACAATGAGCAGTTCTTC	.	TRBV7-2	TRBJ2-1	TRBD2
CASSSQGFGDTIYF	TGTGCCAGCAGCTCACAGGGTTTCGGGGACACCATATATTTT	.	TRBV7-6	TRBJ1-3	.
CASSLSFTYTQYF	TGTGCCAGCAGCTTAAGCTTCACATATACGCAGTATTTT	few	TRBV7-9	TRBJ2-3	.
CSASVGGSADTQYF	TGCAGTGCTAGCGTTGGTGGTAGCGCCGATACGCAGTATTTT	few	TRBV20-1	TRBJ2-3	.
CASSLAWTGTYEQYF	TGTGCCAGCAGCTTAGCCTGGACAGGGACCTACGAGCAGTACTTC	.	TRBV7-8	TRBJ2-7	TRBD1